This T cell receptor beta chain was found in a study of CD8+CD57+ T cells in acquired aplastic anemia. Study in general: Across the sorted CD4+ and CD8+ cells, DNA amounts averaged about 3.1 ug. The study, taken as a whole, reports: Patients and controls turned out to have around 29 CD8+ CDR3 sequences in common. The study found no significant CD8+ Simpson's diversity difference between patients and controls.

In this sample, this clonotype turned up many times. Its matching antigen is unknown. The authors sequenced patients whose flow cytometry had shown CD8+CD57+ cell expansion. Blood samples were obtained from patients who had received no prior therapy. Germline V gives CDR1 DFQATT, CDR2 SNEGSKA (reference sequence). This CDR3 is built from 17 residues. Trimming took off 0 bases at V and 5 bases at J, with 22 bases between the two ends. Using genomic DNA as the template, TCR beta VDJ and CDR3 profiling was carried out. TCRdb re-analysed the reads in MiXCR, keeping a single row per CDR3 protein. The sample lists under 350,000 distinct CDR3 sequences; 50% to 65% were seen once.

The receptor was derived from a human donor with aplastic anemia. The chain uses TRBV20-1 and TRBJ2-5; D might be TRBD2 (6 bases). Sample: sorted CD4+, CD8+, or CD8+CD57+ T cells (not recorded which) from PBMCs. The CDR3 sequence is CSARDLGGVRGRETQYF. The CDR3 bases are TGCAGTGCTAGAGATCTCGGAGGAGTTCGGGGGAGGGAGACCCAGTACTTC.